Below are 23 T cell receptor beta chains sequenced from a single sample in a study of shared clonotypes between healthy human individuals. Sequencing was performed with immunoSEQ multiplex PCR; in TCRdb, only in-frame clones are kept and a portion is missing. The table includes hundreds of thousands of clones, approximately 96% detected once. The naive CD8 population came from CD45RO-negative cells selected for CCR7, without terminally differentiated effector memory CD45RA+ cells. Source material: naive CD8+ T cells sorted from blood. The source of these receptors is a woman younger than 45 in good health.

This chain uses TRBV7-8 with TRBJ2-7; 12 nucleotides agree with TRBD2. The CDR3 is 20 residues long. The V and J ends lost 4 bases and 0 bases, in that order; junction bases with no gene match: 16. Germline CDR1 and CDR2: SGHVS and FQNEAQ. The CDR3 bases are TGTGCCAGCAGCTCTGGACTAGCGGGACCCCAAATACAGAGCTCCTACGAGCAGTACTTC. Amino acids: CASSSGLAGPQIQSSYEQYF.

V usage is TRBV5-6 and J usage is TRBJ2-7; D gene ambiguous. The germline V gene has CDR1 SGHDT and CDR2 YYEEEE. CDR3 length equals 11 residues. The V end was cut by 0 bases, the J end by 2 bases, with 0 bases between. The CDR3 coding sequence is TGTGCCAGCAGCTTGGCCTACGAGCAGTACTTC. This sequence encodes CASSLAYEQYF.

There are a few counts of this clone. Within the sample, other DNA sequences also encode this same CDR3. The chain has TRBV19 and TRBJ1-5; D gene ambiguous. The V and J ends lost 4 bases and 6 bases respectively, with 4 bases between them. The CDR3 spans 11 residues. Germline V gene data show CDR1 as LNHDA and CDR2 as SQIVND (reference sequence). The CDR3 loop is CASSNGQPQHF. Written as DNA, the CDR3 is TGTGCCAGTAGTAATGGTCAGCCCCAGCATTTT.

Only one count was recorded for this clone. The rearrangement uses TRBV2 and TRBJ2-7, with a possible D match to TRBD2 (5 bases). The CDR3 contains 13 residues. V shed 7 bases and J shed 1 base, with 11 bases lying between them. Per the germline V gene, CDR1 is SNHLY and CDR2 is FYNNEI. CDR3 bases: TGTGCCAGCATTGACCCGGGATCCTACGAGCAGTACTTC. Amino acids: CASIDPGSYEQYF.

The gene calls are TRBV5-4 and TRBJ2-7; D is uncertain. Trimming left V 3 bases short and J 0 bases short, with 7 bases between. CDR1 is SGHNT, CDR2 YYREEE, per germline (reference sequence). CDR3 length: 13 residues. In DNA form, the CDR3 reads TGTGCCAGCAGCTACGACGGCTCCTACGAGCAGTACTTC. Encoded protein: CASSYDGSYEQYF.

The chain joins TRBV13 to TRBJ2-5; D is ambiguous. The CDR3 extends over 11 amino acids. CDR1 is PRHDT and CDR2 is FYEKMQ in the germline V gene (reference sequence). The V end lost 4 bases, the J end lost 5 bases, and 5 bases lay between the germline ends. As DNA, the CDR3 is TGTGCCAGCAGCTGGGTGGAGACCCAGTACTTC. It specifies CASSWVETQYF.

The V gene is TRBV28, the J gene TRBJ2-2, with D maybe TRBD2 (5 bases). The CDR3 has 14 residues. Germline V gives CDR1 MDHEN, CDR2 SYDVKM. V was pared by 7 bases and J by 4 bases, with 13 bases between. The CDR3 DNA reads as TGTGCCAGCACGAGGACTGGATCCACCGGGGAGCTGTTTTTT. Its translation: CASTRTGSTGELFF. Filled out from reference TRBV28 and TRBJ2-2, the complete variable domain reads DVKVTQSSRYLVKRTGEKVFLECVQDMDHENMFWYRQDPGLGLRLIYFSYDVKMKEKGDIPEGYSVSREKKERFSLILESASTNQTSMYLCASTRTGSTGELFFGEGSRLTVL.

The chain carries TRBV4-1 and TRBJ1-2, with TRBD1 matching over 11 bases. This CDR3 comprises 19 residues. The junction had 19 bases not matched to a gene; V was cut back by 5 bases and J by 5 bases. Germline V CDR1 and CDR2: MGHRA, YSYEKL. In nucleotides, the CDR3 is TGCGCCAGCAGCAGTCTTTTTGGGACAGGGGGGGAGGTTAAATATGGCTACACCTTC. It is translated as CASSSLFGTGGEVKYGYTF.

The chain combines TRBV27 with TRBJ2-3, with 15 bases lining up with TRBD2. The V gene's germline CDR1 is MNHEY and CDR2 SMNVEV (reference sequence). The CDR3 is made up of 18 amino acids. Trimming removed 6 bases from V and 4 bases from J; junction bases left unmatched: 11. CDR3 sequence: CASRPGLAGGGGPDTQYF. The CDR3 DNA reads TGTGCCAGCAGACCGGGACTAGCGGGAGGAGGGGGCCCAGATACGCAGTATTTT.

The CDR3 protein is CASSLYSNTDTQYF. The CDR3 bases are TGTGCCAGCAGTTTGTACTCAAACACAGATACGCAGTATTTT. V is TRBV27 and J is TRBJ2-3; D unclear. The germline V and J ends were trimmed by 3 bases and 2 bases, with 9 bases remaining between them. CDR3 length: 14 amino acids. CDR1 is MNHEY and CDR2 is SMNVEV in the germline V gene (reference sequence).

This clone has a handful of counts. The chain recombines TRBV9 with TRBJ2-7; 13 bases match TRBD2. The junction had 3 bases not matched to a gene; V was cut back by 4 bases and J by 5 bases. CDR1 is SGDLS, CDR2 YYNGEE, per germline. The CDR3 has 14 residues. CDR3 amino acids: CASSIGLAGDEQYF. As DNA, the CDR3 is TGTGCCAGCAGCATCGGACTAGCGGGAGACGAGCAGTACTTC.

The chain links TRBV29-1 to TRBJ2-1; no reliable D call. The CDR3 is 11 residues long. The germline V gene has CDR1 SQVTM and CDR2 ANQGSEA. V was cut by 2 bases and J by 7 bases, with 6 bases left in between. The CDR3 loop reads CSVEMWNEQFF. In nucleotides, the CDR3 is TGCAGCGTTGAAATGTGGAATGAGCAGTTCTTC.

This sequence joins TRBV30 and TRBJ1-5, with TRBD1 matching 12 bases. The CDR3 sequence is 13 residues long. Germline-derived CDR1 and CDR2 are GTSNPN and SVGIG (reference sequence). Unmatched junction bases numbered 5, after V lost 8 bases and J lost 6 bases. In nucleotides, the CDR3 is TGTGCCCGGGACAGGGGGCGAGGTCAGCCCCAGCATTTT. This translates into CARDRGRGQPQHF.

This CDR3 reads CASSLGGRDPYEQYF. CDR3 bases: TGTGCCAGCAGCTTGGGAGGGAGGGACCCCTACGAGCAGTACTTC. The chain carries TRBV5-4 and TRBJ2-7; TRBD2 agrees at 7 bases. There are 15 residues in the CDR3. With 0 bases clipped from V and 2 bases from J, the junction kept 5 bases outside the gene matches. Germline CDR1 SGHNT, CDR2 YYREEE (reference sequence).

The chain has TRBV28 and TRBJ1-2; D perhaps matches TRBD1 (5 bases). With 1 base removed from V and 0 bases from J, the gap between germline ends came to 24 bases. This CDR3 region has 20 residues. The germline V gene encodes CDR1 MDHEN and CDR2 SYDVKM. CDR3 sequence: CASSLFDDSAPTYTNYGYTF. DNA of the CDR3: TGTGCCAGCAGTTTATTTGATGACAGCGCTCCAACTTATACTAACTATGGCTACACCTTC.

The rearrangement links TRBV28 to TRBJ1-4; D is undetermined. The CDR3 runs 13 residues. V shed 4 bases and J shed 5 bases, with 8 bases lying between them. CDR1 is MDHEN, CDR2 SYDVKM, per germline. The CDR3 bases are TGTGCCAGCAGTTCCAGGATGAATGAAAAACTGTTTTTT. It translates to CASSSRMNEKLFF.

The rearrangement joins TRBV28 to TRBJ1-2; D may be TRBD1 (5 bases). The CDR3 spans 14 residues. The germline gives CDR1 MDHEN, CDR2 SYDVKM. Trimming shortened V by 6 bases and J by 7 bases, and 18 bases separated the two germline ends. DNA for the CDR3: TGTGCCAGCAGCCAACTCATCCCGGGGGGTGGCTACACCTTC. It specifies CASSQLIPGGGYTF.

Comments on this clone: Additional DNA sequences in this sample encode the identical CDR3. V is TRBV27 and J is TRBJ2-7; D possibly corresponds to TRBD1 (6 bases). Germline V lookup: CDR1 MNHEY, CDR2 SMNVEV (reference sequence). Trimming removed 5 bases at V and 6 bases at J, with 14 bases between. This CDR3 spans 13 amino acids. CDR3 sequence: CASSLGAGGEQYF. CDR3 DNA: TGTGCCAGCAGTCTGGGGGCGGGCGGCGAGCAGTACTTC.

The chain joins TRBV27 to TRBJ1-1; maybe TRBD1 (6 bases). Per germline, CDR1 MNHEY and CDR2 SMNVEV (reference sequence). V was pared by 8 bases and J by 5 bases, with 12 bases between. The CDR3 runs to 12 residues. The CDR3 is CASREGGTEAFF. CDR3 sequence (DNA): TGTGCCAGCCGTGAGGGGGGAACTGAAGCTTTCTTT.

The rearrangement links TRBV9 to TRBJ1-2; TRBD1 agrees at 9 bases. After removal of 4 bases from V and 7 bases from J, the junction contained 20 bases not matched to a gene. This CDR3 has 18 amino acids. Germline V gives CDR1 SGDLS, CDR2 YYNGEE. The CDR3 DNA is TGTGCCAGCAGCTCCCCATCAGGGACAGGGCTTTTAGTACGTGGCTACACCTTC. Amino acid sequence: CASSSPSGTGLLVRGYTF.

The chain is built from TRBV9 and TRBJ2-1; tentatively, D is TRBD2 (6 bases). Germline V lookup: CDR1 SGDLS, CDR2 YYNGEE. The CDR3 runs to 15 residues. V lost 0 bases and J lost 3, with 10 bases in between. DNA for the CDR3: TGTGCCAGCAGCGTAGCGGGAGAGAACTACAATGAGCAGTTCTTC. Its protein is CASSVAGENYNEQFF.

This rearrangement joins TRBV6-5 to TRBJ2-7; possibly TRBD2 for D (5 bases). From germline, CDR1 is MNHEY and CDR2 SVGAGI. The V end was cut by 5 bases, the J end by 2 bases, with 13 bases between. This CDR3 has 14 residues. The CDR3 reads CASSPLLGAYEQYF. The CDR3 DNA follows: TGTGCCAGCAGTCCCCTTCTCGGGGCCTACGAGCAGTACTTC.

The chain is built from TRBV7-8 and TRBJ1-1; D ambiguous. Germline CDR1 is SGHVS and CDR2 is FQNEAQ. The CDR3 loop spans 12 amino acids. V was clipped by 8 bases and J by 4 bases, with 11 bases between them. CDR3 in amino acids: CASAAEGTEAFF. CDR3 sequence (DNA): TGTGCCAGCGCCGCGGAGGGCACTGAAGCTTTCTTT.